Following are 25 T cell receptor beta chains from one sample sequenced in a study of blood T cell repertoires in COVID-19. TCRdb's copy holds only in-frame clones and misses some; the assay was immunoSEQ multiplex PCR. The sample holds about 200,000 clones, 85% seen once. Sequencing was done on a sample of peripheral blood. These receptor sequences come from a woman of 80 years or more with acute or convalescent COVID-19.

The rearrangement joins TRBV7-2 to TRBJ2-1, with D maybe TRBD2 (5 bases). Between the trimmed V and J ends, which lost 2 bases and 7 bases, there was a span of 12 bases. Germline V gives CDR1 SGHTA, CDR2 FQGNSA. The CDR3 is 14 residues long. The CDR3 DNA is TGTGCCAGCAGCTTATCGCGGGCTGGGAATGAGCAGTTCTTC. Translated: CASSLSRAGNEQFF.

The J gene is TRBJ2-1, the V gene TRBV25-1, with 7 positions matching TRBD2. This CDR3 is built from 16 residues. Trimming at V came to 1 base and at J to 6 bases, leaving 9 bases not matched to a gene. Germline CDR1 reads MGHDK; CDR2 reads SYGVNS. This CDR3 reads CASSESSGLDGNEQFF. The DNA for the CDR3 is TGTGCCAGCAGTGAATCTAGCGGCCTTGATGGCAATGAGCAGTTCTTC. The full variable domain, rest sourced from reference TRBV25-1 and TRBJ2-1, is EADIYQTPRYLVIGTGKKITLECSQTMGHDKMYWYQQDPGMELHLIHYSYGVNSTEKGDLSSESTVSRIRTEHFPLTLESARPSHTSQYLCASSESSGLDGNEQFFGPGTRLTVL.

V is TRBV7-2 and J is TRBJ1-1, with 9 nucleotides matching TRBD1. Looked up from germline, CDR1 is SGHTA and CDR2 is FQGNSA. The CDR3 length is 16 residues. V trimming: 4 bases; J trimming: 4 bases; junction bases outside the gene matches: 10. CDR3 amino acids: CASSSRGTGMGTEAFF. As DNA, the CDR3 is TGTGCCAGCAGCTCACGGGGGACAGGGATGGGCACTGAAGCTTTCTTT.

This clone has just one count. The chain recombines TRBV10-3 with TRBJ2-3; 8 positions match TRBD2. CDR1 and CDR2 (germline): ENHRY, SYGVKD. The CDR3 is 12 residues long. With 6 bases clipped from V and 6 bases from J, the junction kept 2 bases outside the gene matches. DNA for the CDR3: TGTGCCATCAGGAGCGGGAGTGATACGCAGTATTTT. It is translated as CAIRSGSDTQYF.

This rearrangement joins TRBV5-1 to TRBJ2-1, with TRBD2 identical over 8 bases. The V gene end was trimmed by 4 bases and the J gene end by 3 bases; junction bases not matched to a gene: 6. The CDR3 sequence is 15 residues long. The germline V gene encodes CDR1 SGHRS and CDR2 YFSETQ. DNA for the CDR3: TGCGCCAGCAGCGCAACCGGGACTAGCTACAATGAGCAGTTCTTC. This translates into CASSATGTSYNEQFF.

The CDR3, as DNA: TGTGCCACCCACAGGGTAGGGAACACTGAAGCTTTCTTT. Its protein is CATHRVGNTEAFF. This chain joins TRBV19 and TRBJ1-1; tentative D call: TRBD1 (6 bases). The CDR3 loop spans 13 amino acids. V lost 10 bases and J lost 1, with 13 bases in between. Germline CDR1 and CDR2: LNHDA and SQIVND (reference sequence).

V gene TRBV6-2 or TRBV6-3 combines with J gene TRBJ2-2, with D perhaps matching TRBD2 (5 bases). The germline V gene encodes CDR1 MNHEY and CDR2 SVGEGT. This CDR3 region has 15 residues. Trimming left V 3 bases short and J 5 bases short, with 13 bases between. The CDR3 sequence: CASSYRLAQTGELFF. The CDR3 region has the DNA TGTGCCAGCAGTTATCGGCTAGCTCAAACCGGGGAGCTGTTTTTT.

This clone came up once. The chain links TRBV7-9 to TRBJ2-6, with TRBD2 identical over 7 bases. J lost 4 bases, V lost 0 bases, and 3 bases had no gene match. The CDR3 is made up of 16 amino acids. Germline values: CDR1 SEHNR, CDR2 FQNEAQ (reference sequence). CDR3 DNA sequence: TGTGCCAGCAGCTTAGCGCGAGCGGGGGGGGCCAACGTCCTGACTTTC. Translating it yields CASSLARAGGANVLTF.

With respect to this clone: The identical CDR3 is also encoded by other nucleotide sequences in the sample. V usage is TRBV5-1 and J usage is TRBJ1-2; tentative D call: TRBD1 (5 bases). The CDR3 loop spans 13 amino acids. Deletions cut 0 bases from V and 6 bases from J, with 9 bases between. CDR1 and CDR2 from the germline V gene are SGHRS and YFSETQ. CDR3 loop: CASSLVLQDGYTF. CDR3 coding DNA: TGCGCCAGCAGCTTGGTCTTACAGGATGGCTACACCTTC.

The genes are TRBV18 and TRBJ2-2; TRBD2 agrees at 12 bases. CDR1 and CDR2 (germline): KGHSH, LQKENI. There are 19 residues in the CDR3. V gave up 5 bases and J gave up 5 bases; unmatched junction bases: 15. The CDR3 DNA is TGTGCCAGCTCAACCGGACTAGCGGGATTTGGTCTGGGAACCGGGGAGCTGTTTTTT. Translated, it gives CASSTGLAGFGLGTGELFF.

The rearrangement joins TRBV7-2 to TRBJ1-2, with TRBD1 matching over 10 bases. J lost 7 bases, V lost 4 bases, and 15 bases had no gene match. Germline-derived CDR1 and CDR2 are SGHTA and FQGNSA. CDR3 size: 17 residues. The DNA of the CDR3 is TGTGCCAGCAGCTCGTCTTTGGCCGACAGGGGGCTATCTGGCTACACCTTC. Translating it yields CASSSSLADRGLSGYTF.

CDR3: CASSTRDRGRYEQYF. DNA of the CDR3: TGTGCCAGCAGCACACGGGACAGGGGGAGATACGAGCAGTACTTC. The chain uses TRBV27 and TRBJ2-7; 11 nucleotides match TRBD1. The length of the CDR3 is 15 residues. CDR1 and CDR2 from the germline V gene are MNHEY and SMNVEV (reference sequence). V gave up 6 bases and J gave up 4 bases; unmatched junction bases: 8.

The chain employs TRBV19 and TRBJ2-3; D may be TRBD2 (7 bases). CDR3 length equals 16 residues. The germline V and J ends were trimmed by 5 bases and 4 bases, with 19 bases remaining between them. The germline V gene has CDR1 LNHDA and CDR2 SQIVND (reference sequence). CDR3 DNA sequence: TGTGCCAGTAGTTTGAGCAGGGGACTAAAGGCAGATACGCAGTATTTT. Its protein product is CASSLSRGLKADTQYF.

This rearrangement joins TRBV7-2 to TRBJ1-1, with 9 bases fitting TRBD1. The CDR3 loop spans 14 amino acids. CDR1 and CDR2 (germline): SGHTA, FQGNSA. The J segment lost 8 bases and the V segment lost 7 bases, leaving 11 bases of the junction unmatched. The CDR3 region is CASTQQGASAEAFF. The CDR3 region has the DNA TGTGCCAGCACTCAACAGGGGGCCTCTGCGGAAGCTTTCTTT.

This clone has only one observation. This sequence joins TRBV5-6 and TRBJ1-1; no definite D call. The CDR3 has 14 amino acids. Per germline, CDR1 SGHDT and CDR2 YYEEEE. Trimming left V 4 bases short and J 6 bases short, with 16 bases between. The CDR3 loop is CASSPPTRVAEAFF. Written as DNA, the CDR3 is TGTGCCAGCAGCCCACCCACCCGAGTCGCTGAAGCTTTCTTT.

The J gene is TRBJ2-1, the V gene TRBV18; 7 positions match TRBD2. The germline V gene has CDR1 KGHSH and CDR2 LQKENI. CDR3 length equals 15 residues. After removal of 3 bases from V and 9 bases from J, the junction contained 11 bases not matched to a gene. CDR3 region: CASSPLHGLEGEQFF. The DNA for the CDR3 is TGTGCCAGCTCACCCTTACACGGACTAGAGGGTGAGCAGTTCTTC.

The V gene is TRBV27, the J gene TRBJ1-5, with D perhaps matching TRBD1 (6 bases). Germline CDR1 MNHEY, CDR2 SMNVEV (reference sequence). V shed 7 bases and J shed 2 bases, with 21 bases lying between them. The CDR3 is made up of 17 amino acids. For the CDR3, the DNA is TGTGCCAGCATGGGTAATGGGGGCGGGTTAGGCAATCAGCCCCAGCATTTT. Translating gives CASMGNGGGLGNQPQHF.

This clone is a singleton in its sample. This sequence joins TRBV7-2 and TRBJ2-7; possible D gene TRBD1, 5 bases. Looked up from germline, CDR1 is SGHTA and CDR2 is FQGNSA. CDR3 length equals 12 residues. Trimming took off 5 bases at V and 4 bases at J, with 9 bases between the two ends. As DNA, the CDR3 is TGTGCCAGCAGCAGACAGCTTTACGAGCAGTACTTC. Its translation: CASSRQLYEQYF.

The rearrangement uses TRBV5-1 and TRBJ1-3; 9 nucleotides line up with TRBD1. The CDR3 has 16 amino acids. Trimming removed 4 bases from V and 4 bases from J; junction bases left unmatched: 9. Germline values: CDR1 SGHRS, CDR2 YFSETQ. The CDR3 sequence is CASSGETGQGGNTIYF. DNA for the CDR3: TGCGCCAGCAGCGGGGAAACGGGACAGGGAGGAAACACCATATATTTT.

J is TRBJ1-4 and V is TRBV7-9, with unresolved D. Trimming stripped 2 bases from V and 0 bases from J, with 7 bases between. The V gene's germline CDR1 is SEHNR and CDR2 FQNEAQ (reference sequence). This CDR3 is built from 15 residues. CDR3: CASSLLGATNEKLFF. The CDR3 DNA reads as TGTGCCAGCAGCTTATTGGGAGCAACTAATGAAAAACTGTTTTTT.

V is TRBV4-1 and J is TRBJ2-4; tentatively, D is TRBD1 (6 bases). CDR1 MGHRA and CDR2 YSYEKL come from the germline V gene. With 3 bases removed from V and 1 base from J, the gap between germline ends came to 16 bases. CDR3 length equals 17 residues. In DNA, the CDR3 is TGCGCCAGCAGCCATATCCGGGACACCATCGCCAAAAACATTCAGTACTTC. Its protein product is CASSHIRDTIAKNIQYF.

Regarding this clone: Relative to the germline gene, one junction end is altered; a read error may explain this. The rearrangement joins TRBV19 to TRBJ2-7, with 7 bases that match TRBD1. The CDR3 length is 9 residues. Per the germline V gene, CDR1 is LNHDA and CDR2 is SQIVND (reference sequence). As DNA, the CDR3 is TGTGCCACCGCCGGGACAGTCCTCTTC. As protein: CATAGTVLF.

The V call is TRBV30, the J call TRBJ1-6, with 10 bases fitting TRBD1. The CDR3 contains 14 residues. V shed 2 bases and J 9 bases; nucleotides not matched to a gene: 4. CDR1 is GTSNPN, CDR2 SVGIG, per germline (reference sequence). CDR3 sequence: CAWSRQGASSPLHF. The CDR3 bases are TGTGCCTGGAGTCGACAGGGGGCGAGTTCACCCCTCCACTTT.

This rearrangement joins TRBV7-9 to TRBJ2-1; 12 nucleotides agree with TRBD2. J lost 8 bases, V lost 1 base, and 6 bases had no gene match. Looked up from germline, CDR1 is SEHNR and CDR2 is FQNEAQ (reference sequence). The CDR3 is 16 amino acids. The DNA for the CDR3 is TGTGCCAGCAGCTTAGATGAACTAGCGGGAGGTTATGAGCAGTTCTTC. It is translated as CASSLDELAGGYEQFF.

The chain uses TRBV12-3 or TRBV12-4 and TRBJ1-2; TRBD1 is a possible D gene (5 bases). The V end lost 6 bases, the J end lost 8 bases, and 16 bases lay between the germline ends. CDR3 size: 13 residues. CDR3: CASREWGLGGYTF. The CDR3 nucleotides are TGTGCCAGCAGGGAGTGGGGACTAGGGGGCTACACCTTC.